These T cell receptor beta chains were read from a single sample in a study of T cell responses to AZD1222 COVID-19 vaccine. Sequencing used immunoSEQ multiplex PCR; TCRdb keeps in-frame clones, though not all of them. The sample includes about 140,000 clones, approximately 89% of them seen just once. Sequencing was performed on peripheral blood, taken 28 days after the second AZD1222 dose. These receptors originate from an adult who received the AZD1222 COVID-19 vaccine. CDR3s include the opening cysteine and the closing phenylalanine or tryptophan. Each record gives: V gene, CDR3 length, CDR3 protein.

>TRBV7-8|15
CASSQQGRIYNEQFF
>TRBV7-3|16
CASSSAGVSNTGELFF
>TRBV12-3/TRBV12-4|13
CASHVRGNTEAFF
>TRBV19|15
CASSPGTSGSYEQFF
>TRBV6-5|12
CASRTGDYGYTF
>TRBV4-2|12
CASGESGYGYTF
>TRBV28|14
CASSRSDRGGGYTF
>TRBV6-5|13
CASSHKANTEAFF
>TRBV5-1|16
CASSYQVGGHQETQYF
>TRBV4-1|17
CASSQDPPGGTNEKLFF
>TRBV10-3|17
CAISESTRAGAAGELFF
>TRBV27|13
CASSSQLNEKLFF
>TRBV14|14
CASSLAGGGYGYTF
>TRBV9|15
CASSVDTGQDEKLFF
>TRBV3-1/TRBV3-2|13
CASSPSGADTQYF
>TRBV7-2|18
CASSLVFGRTANTGELFF
>TRBV27|11
CASIPNSPLHF
>TRBV19|19
CASSMRRIDASSYNSPLHF
>TRBV6-5|13
CASSRQGYYGYTF
>TRBV27|14
CASSPYGTGTGYTF
>TRBV6-5|14
CASRQNQGNTEAFF
>TRBV7-9|15
CASSYPTSGQNIQYF
>TRBV27|16
CASSPTSRVTNEKLFF
>TRBV11-2|18
CASSSGTSGPVSTDTQYF
>TRBV3-1/TRBV3-2|16
CASSPQRGDVNEKLFF
>TRBV5-6|16
CASSPRTSGGFYEQYF
>TRBV29-1|13
CSVVPLMNTEAFF
>TRBV28|14
CASSGTGAYNEQFF
>TRBV9|15
CASSVSGGAPIEQFF
>TRBV2|12
CASSTTNEKLFF
>TRBV9|12
CASSTFTGELFF
>TRBV19|15
CASSIWKGGNQPQHF
>TRBV9|15
CASSVGGGAGETQYF
>TRBV6-5|11
CASRQGYEQYF
>TRBV19|14
CASNQETYNSPLHF
>TRBV11-2|15
CASSLTSGLYNEQFF
>TRBV25-1|15
CASRGPGGFNTEAFF
>TRBV28|16
CASSLSVGQGDSPLHF
>TRBV28|17
CASSLGETGQNTGELFF
>TRBV28|13
CASRVTANTEAFF
>TRBV7-8|15
CASSPRLVWQETQYF
>TRBV12-3/TRBV12-4|12
CASTVGIAEAFF
>TRBV9|16
CASAHPLGGRNTEAFF
>TRBV6-5|14
CASKGTLMNTEAFF
>TRBV9|14
CASSVGEIYNEQFF
>TRBV9|12
CASSVGLGEQYF
>TRBV9|17
CASSVNLAGYRGNEQFF
>TRBV2|15
CASSRDSAGANVLTF
>TRBV7-2|13
CASRPPSKDTQYF
>TRBV5-5|16
CASSLGVGVSYSPLHF
>TRBV9|16
CASSVGDGGIRDTQYF
>TRBV6-4|20
CASSERTDFVGFYSNQPQHF
>TRBV7-2|14
CASSSDSPGNTIYF
>TRBV19|12
CATAETGYEQYF
>TRBV5-6|13
CASSRDRETGYTF
>TRBV28|13
CASMPFDTTRQYF
>TRBV27|13
CASKYSSYNEQFF